The next 25 T cell receptor beta chains were all read from a single sample in a study of beta chain features in type 1 diabetes. The authors reverse transcribed all of the isolated RNA, so sequencing captured expressed TCRB transcripts. Some clones are missing from TCRdb's copy, which holds only in-frame ones; the method was immunoSEQ multiplex PCR. The sample contains 500,000 to 800,000 clones, under 15% of which appear only once. These receptors' antigens are unknown. General study findings and limits: Shortening that was moderate but significant affected the TCRB CDR3s of Type 1 diabetes patients in all four CD4+ subsets.

The sequenced sample was naive CD4+ T cells from blood. Receptors originate from a man aged 25-40 years with type 1 diabetes.

This clone was seen a handful of times. The rearrangement uses TRBV5-1 and TRBJ1-2; D gene uncertain. Trimming shortened V by 0 bases and J by 8 bases, and 8 bases separated the two germline ends. Germline values: CDR1 SGHRS, CDR2 YFSETQ. CDR3 length: 12 amino acids. CDR3 DNA: TGCGCCAGCAGCTTGGATGGTGGCGGCTACACCTTC. This sequence encodes CASSLDGGGYTF.

J is TRBJ1-6 and V is TRBV7-2; D call uncertain. CDR3 length: 12 amino acids. In germline, CDR1 is SGHTA, CDR2 FQGNSA. The V and J ends lost 5 bases and 13 bases respectively, with 12 bases between them. The chain's CDR3 is CASSLQYQPLHF. DNA for the CDR3: TGTGCCAGCAGCCTACAGTATCAGCCCCTCCACTTT.

CDR3 nucleotide sequence: TGTGCCAGTAGTATCGGTCCTTCGGGGAACACTGAAGCTTTCTTT. This gives the protein CASSIGPSGNTEAFF. The chain joins TRBV19 to TRBJ1-1; no clear D gene. Looked up from germline, CDR1 is LNHDA and CDR2 is SQIVND (reference sequence). CDR3 size: 15 residues. V was pared by 3 bases and J by 1 base, with 12 bases between.

The V gene is TRBV11-2, the J gene TRBJ2-3; the D gene could be TRBD1 or TRBD2 (7 bases each). The CDR3 contains 18 residues. The V end lost 1 base, the J end lost 2 bases, and 19 bases lay between the germline ends. Germline loops: CDR1 SGHAT, CDR2 FQNNGV. CDR3 sequence: CASSLVPRQGGDTDTQYF. The CDR3 DNA is TGTGCCAGCAGCTTAGTTCCCCGACAGGGAGGGGACACAGATACGCAGTATTTT.

As to this clone: At the DNA level, this CDR3 is encoded by other sequences in the same sample as well. CDR3 nucleotide sequence: TGTGCCAGCAGCCAGGTTGGAGGCAGCTCCTACAATGAGCAGTTCTTC. Translating it yields CASSQVGGSSYNEQFF. V and J are TRBV14 and TRBJ2-1, with D tentatively TRBD2 (5 bases). The CDR3 covers 16 residues. Germline CDR1 SGHDN, CDR2 FVKESK. The V end lost 3 bases, the J end lost 0 bases, and 12 bases lay between the germline ends.

The rearrangement links TRBV2 to TRBJ2-7; D gene uncertain. Germline V gene sequence: CDR1 SNHLY, CDR2 FYNNEI. The CDR3 has 13 residues. The V end was cut by 5 bases, the J end by 4 bases, with 12 bases between. The CDR3 region is CASSNTYSYEQYF. For the CDR3, the DNA is TGTGCCAGCAGTAATACATACAGTTACGAGCAGTACTTC. The variable domain in full, completed from reference TRBV2 and TRBJ2-7, reads EPEVTQTPSHQVTQMGQEVILRCVPISNHLYFYWYRQILGQKVEFLVSFYNNEISEKSEIFDDQFSVERPDGSNFTLKIRSTKLEDSAMYFCASSNTYSYEQYFGPGTRLTVT.

The chain is built from TRBV9 and TRBJ1-6; 11 bases fit TRBD1. V shed 4 bases and J 7 bases; nucleotides not matched to a gene: 7. Looked up from germline, CDR1 is SGDLS and CDR2 is YYNGEE. This CDR3 has 16 residues. CDR3 in DNA: TGTGCCAGCAGCCGGACAGGGGGCGGGGTAAATTCACCCCTCCACTTT. It is translated as CASSRTGGGVNSPLHF. Using reference TRBV9 and TRBJ1-6 for the parts outside the CDR3, the full variable domain is DSGVTQTPKHLITATGQRVTLRCSPRSGDLSVYWYQQSLDQGLQFLIQYYNGEERAKGNILERFSAQQFPDLHSELNLSSLELGDSALYFCASSRTGGGVNSPLHFGNGTRLTVT.

V gene TRBV2 combines with J gene TRBJ2-3, with D maybe TRBD2 (5 bases). The V gene's germline CDR1 is SNHLY and CDR2 FYNNEI. V was cut by 4 bases and J by 8 bases, with 13 bases left in between. The CDR3 is 13 amino acids. CDR3 amino acids: CASSAGNWGTQYF. CDR3 sequence (DNA): TGTGCCAGCAGTGCGGGGAACTGGGGTACGCAGTATTTT. Combining the CDR3 with reference TRBV2 and TRBJ2-3 gives the whole variable domain EPEVTQTPSHQVTQMGQEVILRCVPISNHLYFYWYRQILGQKVEFLVSFYNNEISEKSEIFDDQFSVERPDGSNFTLKIRSTKLEDSAMYFCASSAGNWGTQYFGPGTRLTVL.

The rearrangement joins TRBV9 to TRBJ1-2, with 9 bases matching TRBD1. CDR3 length equals 15 residues. The germline V gene has CDR1 SGDLS and CDR2 YYNGEE. Germline trimming cut 0 bases from V and 7 bases from J; bases unmatched to any gene: 7. CDR3 in DNA: TGTGCCAGCAGCGTAGCCCCGGACAGGGGCAGTGGCTACACCTTC. Translation: CASSVAPDRGSGYTF.

The sample holds a few counts of this clone. The rearrangement links TRBV12-5 to TRBJ1-2; TRBD1 matches at 7 bases. Germline values: CDR1 LGHNT, CDR2 FRNRAP. The junction had 9 bases not matched to a gene; V was cut back by 1 base and J by 10 bases. The CDR3 totals 14 residues. The CDR3, as DNA: TGTGCTAGTGGTTTGGACCACCGGACAGGAAACTACACCTTC. Amino acids: CASGLDHRTGNYTF. The entire variable domain, with the rest obtained from reference TRBV12-5 and TRBJ1-2, is as follows: DARVTQTPRHKVTEMGQEVTMRCQPILGHNTVFWYRQTMMQGLELLAYFRNRAPLDDSGMPKDRFSAEMPDATLATLKIQPSEPRDSAVYFCASGLDHRTGNYTFGSGTRLTVV.

This chain's CDR3 is CASSTGTGGIYEQYF. In DNA, the CDR3 is TGTGCCAGCAGTACCGGGACAGGGGGGATATACGAGCAGTACTTC. The gene calls are TRBV7-9 and TRBJ2-7, with 11 positions matching TRBD1. The CDR3 contains 15 residues. Losses at the gene ends were 6 bases for V and 4 bases for J; bases not matched to a gene: 8. CDR1 is SEHNR and CDR2 is FQNEAQ in the germline V gene (reference sequence). Full variable domain (outside the CDR3, taken from reference TRBV7-9 and TRBJ2-7): DTGVSQNPRHKITKRGQNVTFRCDPISEHNRLYWYRQTLGQGPEFLTYFQNEAQLEKSRLLSDRFSAERPKGSFSTLEIQRTEQGDSAMYLCASSTGTGGIYEQYFGPGTRLTVT.

V gene TRBV27 combines with J gene TRBJ1-5; D is perhaps TRBD1 (6 bases). V was trimmed by 5 bases and J by 0 bases, leaving 11 bases between them. The CDR3 spans 15 residues. Germline CDR1 is MNHEY and CDR2 is SMNVEV (reference sequence). The DNA for the CDR3 is TGTGCCAGCAGTGACAGGATCTATAGCAATCAGCCCCAGCATTTT. This gives the protein CASSDRIYSNQPQHF.

This clone showed up just a few times. This chain joins TRBV30 and TRBJ1-2, with a weak D call TRBD1 (5 bases). V lost 3 bases to trimming and J lost 4 bases, with 12 bases between them. The germline gives CDR1 GTSNPN, CDR2 SVGIG (reference sequence). This CDR3 is 13 amino acids long. In DNA form, the CDR3 reads TGTGCCTGGAGCTTCTCGACAGTCTATGGCTACACCTTC. Protein product: CAWSFSTVYGYTF.

The DNA for the CDR3 is TGTGCCAGCAGCTTAACGGTTAGGACAGGGATGGCCTACGAGCAGTACTTC. Protein sequence: CASSLTVRTGMAYEQYF. J is TRBJ2-7 and V is TRBV7-2, with 8 positions matching TRBD1. Trimming cost V 2 bases and J 2 bases; bases outside gene matches: 11. The CDR3 has 17 amino acids. Germline CDR1 is SGHTA and CDR2 is FQGNSA. Together with reference TRBV7-2 and TRBJ2-7, the CDR3 gives the full variable domain: GAGVSQSPSNKVTEKGKDVELRCDPISGHTALYWYRQSLGQGLEFLIYFQGNSAPDKSGLPSDRFSAERTGGSVSTLTIQRTQQEDSAVYLCASSLTVRTGMAYEQYFGPGTRLTVT.

This clone was observed a handful of times. The chain joins TRBV9 to TRBJ2-7; perhaps D is TRBD1 or TRBD2 (5 bases each). V dropped 1 base and J dropped 2 bases, with 10 bases sitting between them. CDR3 length: 14 residues. Germline V gene lookup returns CDR1 SGDLS and CDR2 YYNGEE. The CDR3, as DNA: TGTGCCAGCAGCGTATTGGGGGAAACCTACGAGCAGTACTTC. Its protein is CASSVLGETYEQYF. Using reference TRBV9 and TRBJ2-7 for the parts outside the CDR3, the full variable domain is DSGVTQTPKHLITATGQRVTLRCSPRSGDLSVYWYQQSLDQGLQFLIQYYNGEERAKGNILERFSAQQFPDLHSELNLSSLELGDSALYFCASSVLGETYEQYFGPGTRLTVT.

DNA of the CDR3: TGTGCCAGCAGCTCCGGACCGGGCTACGAGCAGTACTTC. This translates into CASSSGPGYEQYF. V is TRBV5-6 and J is TRBJ2-7; D unclear. From germline, CDR1 is SGHDT and CDR2 YYEEEE. The CDR3 is made up of 13 amino acids. V was clipped by 3 bases and J by 3 bases, with 10 bases between them. The full variable domain, its missing parts supplied by reference TRBV5-6 and TRBJ2-7, is DAGVTQSPTHLIKTRGQQVTLRCSPKSGHDTVSWYQQALGQGPQFIFQYYEEEERQRGNFPDRFSGHQFPNYSSELNVNALLLGDSALYLCASSSGPGYEQYFGPGTRLTVT.

This clone has more than one count but fewer than ten. The genes are TRBV6-1 and TRBJ1-5, with D possibly TRBD1 on 6 matching bases. The CDR3 covers 17 residues. Germline V gene data show CDR1 as MNHNS and CDR2 as SASEGT. Trimming cost V 0 bases and J 2 bases, with 14 bases left between them. CDR3 in amino acids: CASSEAGGRRGNQPQHF. As DNA, the CDR3 is TGTGCCAGCAGTGAAGCGGGGGGGCGACGGGGCAATCAGCCCCAGCATTTT.

This clone was detected a few times. This chain uses TRBV7-2 with TRBJ1-1, with D perhaps matching TRBD1 (6 bases). Trimming pared 5 bases from V and 10 bases from J, leaving 17 bases between. The CDR3 spans 13 residues. CDR1 SGHTA and CDR2 FQGNSA come from the germline V gene. The CDR3 DNA reads as TGTGCCAGCAGCCCAGAAAGACAGGAGAGAGCTTTCTTT. As protein: CASSPERQERAFF.

The chain uses TRBV29-1 and TRBJ2-7; TRBD2 is a possible D gene (5 bases). Looked up from germline, CDR1 is SQVTM and CDR2 is ANQGSEA. This CDR3 is built from 12 residues. Trimming stripped 4 bases from V and 3 bases from J, with 10 bases between. CDR3 sequence (DNA): TGCAGCGTTGGACGGACTGGCTACGAGCAGTACTTC. Translation: CSVGRTGYEQYF.

The chain recombines TRBV4-1 with TRBJ1-1; no firm D call. Trimming cost V 1 base and J 5 bases, with 8 bases left between them. Germline V gene data show CDR1 as MGHRA and CDR2 as YSYEKL. There are 13 residues in the CDR3. The CDR3 nucleotides read TGCGCCAGCAGCCAAGTGTCTTGGACTGAAGCTTTCTTT. It codes for CASSQVSWTEAFF.

This clone was found a few times. The chain couples TRBV7-9 to TRBJ2-5, with D perhaps matching TRBD2 (5 bases). V lost 3 bases, J lost 5 bases, and 16 bases lay in between. The CDR3 contains 15 residues. CDR1 is SEHNR and CDR2 is FQNEAQ in the germline V gene (reference sequence). CDR3 sequence (DNA): TGTGCCAGCAGCTTTTCGGGGATCGATAGGGAGACCCAGTACTTC. The encoded protein is CASSFSGIDRETQYF.

This chain uses TRBV2 with TRBJ2-3; D not certain. The CDR3 is 13 residues long. Per germline, CDR1 SNHLY and CDR2 FYNNEI. V dropped 2 bases and J dropped 4 bases, with 7 bases sitting between them. The CDR3 sequence: CASSEHNSDTQYF. The CDR3 DNA reads TGTGCCAGCAGTGAACATAATTCAGATACGCAGTATTTT.

The chain recombines TRBV4-2 with TRBJ2-7; no clear D gene. The germline CDR1 and CDR2 sequences are LGHNA and YNFKEQ. Trimming took 0 bases from V and 6 from J, leaving 9 bases between them. The CDR3 consists of 13 residues. The CDR3 region is CASSQDIGSEQYF. Written as DNA, the CDR3 is TGTGCCAGCAGCCAAGATATAGGGTCCGAGCAGTACTTC.

This clone was picked up a small number of times. The V gene is TRBV4-2, the J gene TRBJ1-4, with a tentative D call TRBD1 (5 bases). Trimming pared 6 bases from V and 8 bases from J, leaving 16 bases between. The CDR3 consists of 14 residues. The germline gives CDR1 LGHNA, CDR2 YNFKEQ. The DNA of the CDR3 is TGTGCCAGCAGGGGTGTAGGGGAGGAAGAAAAACTGTTTTTT. Translating it yields CASRGVGEEEKLFF.

This clone showed up just a few times. The V and J genes are TRBV29-1 and TRBJ1-2; D is possibly TRBD1 (5 bases). Trimming left V 6 bases short and J 0 bases short, with 11 bases between. CDR1 and CDR2 from the germline V gene are SQVTM and ANQGSEA. CDR3 length equals 13 residues. CDR3 sequence reads: CSVGTLTNYGYTF. CDR3 coding DNA: TGCAGCGTCGGGACCCTAACTAACTATGGCTACACCTTC.